This T cell receptor (beta chain) was identified in a study of T-cell reconstitution after alpha-beta-depleted transplantation in children. This CDR3 is built from 13 residues. Trimming shortened V by 6 bases and J by 5 bases, and 13 bases separated the two germline ends. Per the germline V gene, CDR1 is LGHNT and CDR2 is FRNRAP. Construction of the TCRbeta library involved unique molecular identifiers. Each CDR3 protein is one row after TCRdb ran MiXCR on the PCR reads. The sample lists 500,000 or so distinct CDR3 sequences; about 30% were seen once. The sample here was PBMCs from the stem cell graft donor, taken from the stem cell graft. The rearrangement joins TRBV12-5 to TRBJ2-5, with D possibly being TRBD1 (5 bases). This sequence was found in a human donor who donated a stem cell graft to a child with aplastic anemia. CDR3 protein: CASGLRVRETQYF. CDR3 DNA: TGTGCTAGTGGCCTCAGGGTTCGGGAGACCCAGTACTTC.